The following is a T cell receptor beta chain sequence with its context. The antigen remains undetermined. This record belongs to a study of cytomegalovirus exposure and HLA in healthy donors. Study-wide findings and caveats: Certain sequence variants were highly shared and formed a cluster, and this cluster was likely a sequencing artifact. Later analysis demonstrated an association between a missense DCLRE1C variant and TCR beta V- and J-gene trimming.

These donors counted as nominally healthy when sampled, but unrecorded immune exposures were likely. CDR1 is SGHDT, CDR2 YYEEEE, per germline. This CDR3 is built from 15 residues. Trimming at V came to 3 bases and at J to 6 bases, leaving 9 bases not matched to a gene. The PCR ran on 60 Vbeta and 13 Jbeta primers. In the original analysis: A later analysis tallied 65 million to 85 million unique TCR beta chains, roughly 11 million of them shared. The repertoire was sequenced with immunoSEQ multiplex PCR; TCRdb's copy has only in-frame clones and lacks some. D and trimming were read from the DNA, whereas the V and J calls and clone size are those reported in that table. The sample yields approximately 41,000 clones, 81% seen once.

Source material: PBMCs. This TCR was recovered from a man aged 50 to 59 in good health and CMV-seronegative. The rearrangement uses TRBV5-6 and TRBJ1-2, with 9 bases identical to TRBD1. CDR3 protein: CASSYRDRVTNGYTF. The CDR3, as DNA: TGTGCCAGCAGCTACCGGGACAGGGTAACTAATGGCTACACCTTC.